This TCR beta chain was recovered during a study of blood T cell repertoires in COVID-19. Study at large: From the United States, Italy and Spain came samples of acute and convalescent COVID-19. Nucleic acid was either cDNA or gDNA, and it came from T cells, B-cell-depleted T cells, or PBMCs.

Generated by immunoSEQ multiplex PCR, the TCRdb table keeps only in-frame clones and is missing some. The sample yields fewer than 300,000 clones, about four fifths seen once. Sequenced: peripheral blood. The TCR sequence derives from a woman aged 18-29 years with acute or convalescent COVID-19.

The CDR3 protein is CASSMGGPYGYTF. CDR3 coding DNA: TGTGCCAGTAGTATGGGGGGACCCTATGGCTACACCTTC. The chain joins TRBV19 to TRBJ1-2; possible D gene TRBD1, 5 bases. Germline V gene data show CDR1 as LNHDA and CDR2 as SQIVND (reference sequence). The germline V and J ends were trimmed by 3 bases and 4 bases, with 9 bases remaining between them. The CDR3 consists of 13 residues. Drawing the rest from reference TRBV19 and TRBJ1-2, the complete variable domain is DGGITQSPKYLFRKEGQNVTLSCEQNLNHDAMYWYRQDPGQGLRLIYYSQIVNDFQKGDIAEGYSVSREKKESFPLTVTSAQKNPTAFYLCASSMGGPYGYTFGSGTRLTVV.